These 27 T cell receptor beta chains came from one sample sequenced in a study of blood T cell repertoires in COVID-19. Libraries were prepared by immunoSEQ multiplex PCR; TCRdb keeps only in-frame clonotypes and omits some of them. The sample includes around 210,000 clones, about 82% seen only once; the top ten take 0.8% to 0.95%. The source material was peripheral blood. The receptor set was obtained from a man between 60 and 70 years old with COVID-19, enrolled during active disease.

The gene calls are TRBV7-8 and TRBJ1-1, with 10 bases matching TRBD1. Trimming cost V 5 bases and J 5 bases; bases outside gene matches: 11. CDR3 size: 16 residues. CDR1 SGHVS and CDR2 FQNEAQ come from the germline V gene. CDR3 DNA sequence: TGTGCCAGCAGCCGACCCCTGACAGGGGGCCAGACTGAAGCTTTCTTT. Translated, it gives CASSRPLTGGQTEAFF.

This clone was recorded once. CDR3: CASSQLINYGYTF. CDR3 nucleotide sequence: TGTGCCAGCAGCCAACTTATTAACTATGGCTACACCTTC. V usage is TRBV3-1 (or the pseudogene TRBV3-2) and J usage is TRBJ1-2; D is undetermined. Trimming removed 2 bases at V and 1 base at J, with 5 bases between. The CDR3 is made up of 13 amino acids. Germline loops: CDR1 LGHDT, CDR2 YNNKEL (reference sequence).

The chain combines TRBV6-5 with TRBJ2-4, with D maybe TRBD1 (5 bases). Between the trimmed V and J ends, which lost 6 bases and 0 bases, there was a span of 12 bases. The germline CDR1 and CDR2 sequences are MNHEY and SVGAGI. The CDR3 contains 15 residues. The CDR3: CASRIQGLAKNIQYF. Written as DNA, the CDR3 is TGTGCCAGCAGGATCCAGGGTTTAGCCAAAAACATTCAGTACTTC.

The V call is TRBV11-2, the J call TRBJ1-1; D is undetermined. Trimming stripped 3 bases from V and 1 base from J, with 15 bases between. Germline values: CDR1 SGHAT, CDR2 FQNNGV. The CDR3 has 16 residues. CDR3 nucleotide sequence: TGTGCCAGCAGCTTGTTGACGGGAAGGCCGAACACTGAAGCTTTCTTT. This codes for CASSLLTGRPNTEAFF.

The V and J genes are TRBV5-4 and TRBJ2-3; D gene uncertain. Germline CDR1 is SGHNT and CDR2 is YYREEE (reference sequence). Between the trimmed V and J ends, which lost 3 bases and 2 bases, there was a span of 16 bases. The CDR3 has 16 amino acids. CDR3 nucleotide sequence: TGTGCCAGCAGCTCCGGAGAGCTACCCCTCACAGATACGCAGTATTTT. It is translated as CASSSGELPLTDTQYF.

This rearrangement joins TRBV29-1 to TRBJ1-1; maybe TRBD1 (6 bases). The CDR3 is made up of 13 amino acids. Germline V gene sequence: CDR1 SQVTM, CDR2 ANQGSEA. V lost 5 bases and J lost 6, with 16 bases in between. CDR3 in DNA: TGCAGCGTTAGGGGCCTCAGGGGCTCTGAAGCTTTCTTT. Amino acids: CSVRGLRGSEAFF. Together with reference TRBV29-1 and TRBJ1-1, the CDR3 gives the full variable domain: SAVISQKPSRDICQRGTSLTIQCQVDSQVTMMFWYRQQPGQSLTLIATANQGSEATYESGFVIDKFPISRPNLTFSTLTVSNMSPEDSSIYLCSVRGLRGSEAFFGQGTRLTVV.

V gene TRBV2 combines with J gene TRBJ2-7; tentative D call: TRBD2 (5 bases). Germline V lookup: CDR1 SNHLY, CDR2 FYNNEI. CDR3 length: 12 amino acids. The ends were cut back, 3 bases at V and 2 bases at J, with 5 bases in the middle. The CDR3 region is CASSDGTYEQYF. In DNA, the CDR3 is TGTGCCAGCAGTGACGGGACCTACGAGCAGTACTTC.

This chain joins TRBV18 and TRBJ1-1; D remains unclear. The CDR3 runs to 13 residues. The V gene's germline CDR1 is KGHSH and CDR2 LQKENI. V was pared by 6 bases and J by 8 bases, with 16 bases between. The CDR3 DNA reads TGTGCCAGCTCCCCCGGGAAGTCAGACGAAGCTTTCTTT. It encodes CASSPGKSDEAFF. The variable domain in full, completed from reference TRBV18 and TRBJ1-1, reads NAGVMQNPRHLVRRRGQEARLRCSPMKGHSHVYWYRQLPEEGLKFMVYLQKENIIDESGMPKERFSAEFPKEGPSILRIQQVVRGDSAAYFCASSPGKSDEAFFGQGTRLTVV.

V is TRBV6-2 or TRBV6-3 and J is TRBJ2-7; 11 bases align to TRBD1. Germline lookup yields CDR1 MNHEY and CDR2 SVGEGT. The length of the CDR3 is 15 residues. Trimming cost V 2 bases and J 7 bases; bases outside gene matches: 7. CDR3 amino acids: CASSYPGQGAREQYF. The CDR3 DNA sequence: TGTGCCAGCAGTTACCCAGGACAGGGGGCGCGGGAGCAGTACTTC.

The chain joins TRBV28 to TRBJ1-1; a possible D gene is TRBD1 (5 bases). Germline V gene sequence: CDR1 MDHEN, CDR2 SYDVKM. This CDR3 spans 13 amino acids. Trimming removed 5 bases from V and 1 base from J, with 8 bases in between. The CDR3 sequence is CASSLQGNTEAFF. As DNA, the CDR3 is TGTGCCAGCAGTCTGCAGGGGAACACTGAAGCTTTCTTT.

The V and J genes are TRBV7-2 and TRBJ1-1; D is possibly TRBD1 (6 bases). This CDR3 is built from 14 residues. The germline V gene has CDR1 SGHTA and CDR2 FQGNSA. With 5 bases removed from V and 4 bases from J, the gap between germline ends came to 14 bases. The CDR3 sequence is CASSLQGIATEAFF. DNA of the CDR3: TGTGCCAGCAGCCTACAGGGTATCGCCACTGAAGCTTTCTTT.

The chain couples TRBV3-1 (or the pseudogene TRBV3-2) to TRBJ2-7; tentatively, D is TRBD1 (6 bases). The V gene lost 7 bases and the J gene lost 1 base, with 14 bases spanning the gap. From germline, CDR1 is LGHDT and CDR2 YNNKEL (reference sequence). This CDR3 contains 14 residues. The CDR3 reads CASTQVGGSYEQYF. CDR3 nucleotide sequence: TGTGCCAGCACCCAGGTAGGGGGATCCTACGAGCAGTACTTC.

The J gene is TRBJ1-2, the V gene TRBV30, with 8 bases identical to TRBD1. V trimming: 3 bases; J trimming: 7 bases; junction bases outside the gene matches: 7. Per germline, CDR1 GTSNPN and CDR2 SVGIG (reference sequence). The CDR3 consists of 13 residues. The CDR3 DNA is TGTGCCTGGAGGGGACAGGCCATCGGTGGCTACACCTTC. It is translated as CAWRGQAIGGYTF.

The chain is built from TRBV7-2 and TRBJ1-2, with D hard to call. Trimming cost V 1 base and J 0 bases, with 9 bases left between them. This CDR3 is 15 amino acids long. Germline loops: CDR1 SGHTA, CDR2 FQGNSA. In nucleotides, the CDR3 is TGTGCCAGCAGCTTAGTCACAGAAGCTAACTATGGCTACACCTTC. Amino acids: CASSLVTEANYGYTF.

The J gene is TRBJ1-6, the V gene TRBV19; D is undetermined. Germline V gene lookup returns CDR1 LNHDA and CDR2 SQIVND (reference sequence). The CDR3 is 12 amino acids. V shed 6 bases and J shed 7 bases, with 7 bases lying between them. Here the CDR3 reads CASRGGNSPLHF. In nucleotides, the CDR3 is TGTGCCAGTAGGGGAGGCAATTCACCCCTCCACTTT.

The rearrangement uses TRBV15 and TRBJ2-5, with 8 bases aligning to TRBD2. J was trimmed by 4 bases and V by 0 bases; bases with no gene match: 4. The CDR3 is 15 amino acids. Germline V lookup: CDR1 LNHNV, CDR2 YYDKDF (reference sequence). The CDR3 DNA is TGTGCCACCAGCAGAGAGGCGGGGGGACTAGAGACCCAGTACTTC. Its protein product is CATSREAGGLETQYF. Combining the CDR3 with reference TRBV15 and TRBJ2-5 gives the whole variable domain DAMVIQNPRYQVTQFGKPVTLSCSQTLNHNVMYWYQQKSSQAPKLLFHYYDKDFNNEADTPDNFQSRRPNTSFCFLDIRSPGLGDTAMYLCATSREAGGLETQYFGPGTRLLVL.

CDR3 in amino acids: CATAPGTGNGYTF. The CDR3 DNA follows: TGTGCCACCGCCCCCGGGACAGGGAATGGCTACACCTTC. V and J are TRBV12-3 or TRBV12-4 and TRBJ1-2; 9 bases are a match to TRBD1. The CDR3 has 13 amino acids. V shed 10 bases and J 6 bases; nucleotides not matched to a gene: 9.

The chain has TRBV27 and TRBJ2-7; 8 nucleotides align to TRBD1. The CDR3 is made up of 13 amino acids. In germline, CDR1 is MNHEY, CDR2 SMNVEV (reference sequence). Unmatched junction bases numbered 6, after V lost 5 bases and J lost 6 bases. The CDR3 spells CASSQSQGGEQYF. CDR3 in DNA: TGTGCCAGCAGTCAGTCACAGGGGGGCGAGCAGTACTTC.

This clone was recorded once. The chain combines TRBV5-4 with TRBJ2-5; the D gene is possibly TRBD2 (5 bases). The ends were cut back, 0 bases at V and 3 bases at J, with 9 bases in the middle. Germline lookup yields CDR1 SGHNT and CDR2 YYREEE (reference sequence). The CDR3 loop spans 14 amino acids. In DNA, the CDR3 is TGTGCCAGCAGCTTGGCCGGGGTAGAAGAGACCCAGTACTTC. Translating it yields CASSLAGVEETQYF. Drawing the rest from reference TRBV5-4 and TRBJ2-5, the complete variable domain is ETGVTQSPTHLIKTRGQQVTLRCSSQSGHNTVSWYQQALGQGPQFIFQYYREEENGRGNFPPRFSGLQFPNYSSELNVNALELDDSALYLCASSLAGVEETQYFGPGTRLLVL.

The CDR3 sequence is CASSSLLLAGGEYEQYF. CDR3 bases: TGCGCCAGCAGCTCGCTCTTACTAGCGGGAGGAGAGTACGAGCAGTACTTC. The genes are TRBV5-1 and TRBJ2-7, with 12 bases aligning to TRBD2. In germline, CDR1 is SGHRS, CDR2 YFSETQ. The CDR3 runs to 17 residues. V was pared by 3 bases and J by 4 bases, with 11 bases of the junction left unmatched.

The rearrangement links TRBV7-2 to TRBJ1-2; 10 bases are shared with TRBD1. The CDR3 is 15 amino acids. Germline loops: CDR1 SGHTA, CDR2 FQGNSA. Trimming cost V 4 bases and J 4 bases; bases outside gene matches: 6. The CDR3 DNA sequence: TGTGCCAGCAGCTCCCAGGACAGGGGGGTCTATGGCTACACCTTC. Translation: CASSSQDRGVYGYTF.

The gene calls are TRBV28 and TRBJ2-2, with D possibly TRBD1 on 6 matching bases. This CDR3 is 16 amino acids long. Deletions cut 2 bases from V and 0 bases from J, with 10 bases between. The germline V gene encodes CDR1 MDHEN and CDR2 SYDVKM. CDR3 DNA: TGTGCCAGCAGTTTACCGGGGACAACGAACACCGGGGAGCTGTTTTTT. This codes for CASSLPGTTNTGELFF.

The rearrangement uses TRBV6-2 or TRBV6-3 and TRBJ1-6, with 10 bases that match TRBD1. The CDR3 is made up of 16 amino acids. The germline CDR1 and CDR2 sequences are MNHEY and SVGEGT. J was trimmed by 10 bases and V by 1 base; bases with no gene match: 7. CDR3 sequence (DNA): TGTGCCAGCAGTTACTGGACAGGGGGAGAAGGGTCACCCCTCCACTTT. It yields the protein CASSYWTGGEGSPLHF.

The CDR3 loop is CASSIQGMDTQYF. CDR3 coding DNA: TGTGCCAGCAGCATACAGGGGATGGATACGCAGTATTTT. V usage is TRBV3-1 (or the pseudogene TRBV3-2) and J usage is TRBJ2-3; 7 bases match TRBD1. CDR3 length: 13 amino acids. The germline gives CDR1 LGHDT, CDR2 YNNKEL (reference sequence). J lost 6 bases, V lost 5 bases, and 5 bases had no gene match.

The chain carries TRBV19 and TRBJ1-2; 7 bases line up with TRBD1. This CDR3 region has 13 residues. With 10 bases clipped from V and 2 bases from J, the junction kept 7 bases outside the gene matches. Per the germline V gene, CDR1 is LNHDA and CDR2 is SQIVND (reference sequence). CDR3 protein: CAISTGVNYGYTF. CDR3 in DNA: TGTGCCATCTCCACAGGGGTGAACTATGGCTACACCTTC.

The V call is TRBV23-1, the J call TRBJ2-3; 9 bases are shared with TRBD1. TRBV23-1 is known as an ORF, though its function is uncertain. The trim removed 3 bases at V and 3 bases at J, leaving 7 bases unmatched. There are 16 residues in the CDR3. Here the CDR3 reads CASSQARDRVTDTQYF. The CDR3 bases are TGCGCCAGCAGTCAGGCAAGGGACAGGGTTACAGATACGCAGTATTTT.

This clone was observed once. The chain links TRBV7-8 to TRBJ2-3; D may be TRBD1 (5 bases). CDR1 SGHVS and CDR2 FQNEAQ come from the germline V gene. V shed 8 bases and J shed 2 bases, with 17 bases lying between them. The CDR3 loop spans 15 amino acids. The CDR3 here is CASGAWGKNTDTQYF. The CDR3 nucleotides read TGTGCCAGCGGAGCGTGGGGCAAGAACACAGATACGCAGTATTTT.